Detailed here is one T cell receptor (beta chain). The antigen remains unidentified. The PCR contained 60 Vbeta and 13 Jbeta primers. Clones were read by immunoSEQ multiplex PCR, and TCRdb kept only the in-frame ones, dropping some. The sample contains some 200,000 clones, more than 75% of which appear only once. Trimming stripped 0 bases from V and 4 bases from J, with 16 bases between. Per the germline V gene, CDR1 is SGHNT and CDR2 is YYREEE (reference sequence). The CDR3 totals 17 residues. The sample originates from a study of cytomegalovirus exposure and HLA in healthy donors. Study as a whole: Of the donors genotyped, 398 in all, around 76% fell in the Caucasian-associated ancestry cluster. Study-level findings and limits: Cytomegalovirus association was listed for under 200 TCR beta chains. On later analysis, the bulk of CMV-associated TCR beta chains appeared to be HLA-restricted.

The sequenced sample was PBMCs. This rearrangement joins TRBV5-4 to TRBJ2-2; a weak D match, TRBD2 (7 bases). The TCR was taken from a woman between 50 and 59 years old in good health and CMV-seropositive. The CDR3 DNA follows: TGTGCCAGCAGCTTGGCTGGCGGTGCGGGGGCCACCGGGGAGCTGTTTTTT. Residues: CASSLAGGAGATGELFF.